The subject of this entry is one TCR beta chain. As processed by the authors: Quantification of nucleated cells was approximated via reference gene primer amplification. Using immunoSEQ multiplex PCR, the repertoire was profiled, and TCRdb retains in-frame clones only, with some absent. The DNA was the basis for D and trimming; V, J and clone size are from that table. Altogether roughly 40,000 clones are present, 79% being singletons, with the ten largest covering approximately 23%. This sample stems from a study of blood T cell repertoires in COVID-19. The overall study: COVID-19 samples collected from the United States, Italy and Spain covered acute and convalescent phases.

The CDR3 has 12 residues. V dropped 5 bases and J dropped 8 bases, with 9 bases sitting between them. Germline CDR1 reads LGHDT; CDR2 reads YNNKEL (reference sequence). J is TRBJ2-2 and V is TRBV3-1 (or the pseudogene TRBV3-2), with unresolved D. The sample consisted of peripheral blood. This clonotype originated in a man aged 70 or older with acute or convalescent COVID-19. The CDR3 DNA is TGTGCCAGCAGCACTCTCCGGGGGGAGCTGTTTTTT. Its protein product is CASSTLRGELFF.